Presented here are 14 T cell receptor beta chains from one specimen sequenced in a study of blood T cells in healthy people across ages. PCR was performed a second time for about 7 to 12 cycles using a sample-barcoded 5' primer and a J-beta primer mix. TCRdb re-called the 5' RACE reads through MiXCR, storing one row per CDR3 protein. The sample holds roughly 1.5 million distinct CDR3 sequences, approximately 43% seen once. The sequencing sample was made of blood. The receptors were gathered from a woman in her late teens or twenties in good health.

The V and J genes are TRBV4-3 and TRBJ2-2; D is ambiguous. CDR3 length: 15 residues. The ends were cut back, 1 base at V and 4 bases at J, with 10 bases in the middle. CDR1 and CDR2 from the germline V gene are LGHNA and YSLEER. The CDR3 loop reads CASSQVVWGTGELFF. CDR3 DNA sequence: TGCGCCAGCAGCCAAGTAGTTTGGGGCACCGGGGAGCTGTTTTTT.

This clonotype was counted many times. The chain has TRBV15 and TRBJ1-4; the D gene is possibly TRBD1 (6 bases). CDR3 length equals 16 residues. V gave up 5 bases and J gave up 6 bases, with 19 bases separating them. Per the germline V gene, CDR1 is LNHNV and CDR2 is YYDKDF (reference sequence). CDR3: CATSQGLTSRDEKLFF. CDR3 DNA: TGTGCCACCAGCCAGGGGCTTACATCTAGGGATGAAAAACTGTTTTTT. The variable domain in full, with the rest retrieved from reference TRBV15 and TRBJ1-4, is DAMVIQNPRYQVTQFGKPVTLSCSQTLNHNVMYWYQQKSSQAPKLLFHYYDKDFNNEADTPDNFQSRRPNTSFCFLDIRSPGLGDTAMYLCATSQGLTSRDEKLFFGSGTQLSVL.

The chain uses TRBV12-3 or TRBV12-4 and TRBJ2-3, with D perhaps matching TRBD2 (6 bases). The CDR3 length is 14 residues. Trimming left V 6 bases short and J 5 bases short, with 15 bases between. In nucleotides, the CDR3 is TGTGCCAGCAGGTCCGGCGGGCGGGGAGATACGCAGTATTTT. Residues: CASRSGGRGDTQYF.

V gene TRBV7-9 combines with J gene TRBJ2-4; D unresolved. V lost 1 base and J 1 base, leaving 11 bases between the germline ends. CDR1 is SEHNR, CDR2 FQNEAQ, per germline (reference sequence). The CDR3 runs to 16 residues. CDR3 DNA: TGTGCCAGCAGCTTAGTTTGGGCAAACGCCAAAAACATTCAGTACTTC. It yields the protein CASSLVWANAKNIQYF.

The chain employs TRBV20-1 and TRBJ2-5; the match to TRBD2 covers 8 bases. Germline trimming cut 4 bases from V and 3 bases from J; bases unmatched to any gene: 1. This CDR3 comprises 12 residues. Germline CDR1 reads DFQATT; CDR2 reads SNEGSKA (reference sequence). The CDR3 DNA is TGCAGTGCTACCGGGAGGGAAGAGACCCAGTACTTC. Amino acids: CSATGREETQYF.

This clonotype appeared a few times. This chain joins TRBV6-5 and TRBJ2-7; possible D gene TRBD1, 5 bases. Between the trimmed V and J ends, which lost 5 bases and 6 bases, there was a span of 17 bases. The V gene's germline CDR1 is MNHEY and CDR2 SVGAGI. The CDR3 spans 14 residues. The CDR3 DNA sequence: TGTGCCAGCAGTCTACAATTGTGGGGCATCGAGCAGTACTTC. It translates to CASSLQLWGIEQYF.

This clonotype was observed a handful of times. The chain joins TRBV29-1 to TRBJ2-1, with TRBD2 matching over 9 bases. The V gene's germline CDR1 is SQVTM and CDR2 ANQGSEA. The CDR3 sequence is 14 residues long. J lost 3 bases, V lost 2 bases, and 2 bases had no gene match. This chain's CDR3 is CSVERLADYNEQFF. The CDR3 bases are TGCAGCGTTGAACGACTAGCGGACTACAATGAGCAGTTCTTC.

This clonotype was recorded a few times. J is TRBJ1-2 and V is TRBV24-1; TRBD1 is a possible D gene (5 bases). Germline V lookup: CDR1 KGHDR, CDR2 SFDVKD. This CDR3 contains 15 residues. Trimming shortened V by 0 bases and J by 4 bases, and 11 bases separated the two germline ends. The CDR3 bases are TGTGCCACCAGTGATTTGGTGGGGGTAGGCTATGGCTACACCTTC. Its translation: CATSDLVGVGYGYTF.

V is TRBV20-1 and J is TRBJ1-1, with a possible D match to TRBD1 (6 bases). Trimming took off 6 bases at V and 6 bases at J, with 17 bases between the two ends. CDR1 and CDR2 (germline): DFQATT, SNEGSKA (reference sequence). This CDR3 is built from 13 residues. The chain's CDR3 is CSAPDRYWAEAFF. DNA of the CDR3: TGCAGTGCGCCTGACAGGTACTGGGCTGAAGCTTTCTTT.

This CDR3 is CASSVEGLVQETQYF. CDR3 in DNA: TGTGCCAGCAGCGTAGAGGGACTAGTCCAAGAGACCCAGTACTTC. The chain is built from TRBV9 and TRBJ2-5; 8 positions match TRBD2. The CDR3 totals 15 residues. Germline CDR1 SGDLS, CDR2 YYNGEE. V shed 0 bases, J shed 1 base, and the junction held 2 bases outside the gene matches. The whole variable domain, filled in from reference TRBV9 and TRBJ2-5, reads DSGVTQTPKHLITATGQRVTLRCSPRSGDLSVYWYQQSLDQGLQFLIQYYNGEERAKGNILERFSAQQFPDLHSELNLSSLELGDSALYFCASSVEGLVQETQYFGPGTRLLVL.

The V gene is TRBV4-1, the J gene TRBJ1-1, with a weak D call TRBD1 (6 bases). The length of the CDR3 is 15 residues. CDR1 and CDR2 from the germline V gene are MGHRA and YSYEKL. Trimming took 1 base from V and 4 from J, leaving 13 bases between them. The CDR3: CASSQVGQGSTEAFF. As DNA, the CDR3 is TGCGCCAGCAGCCAAGTAGGGCAGGGGAGCACTGAAGCTTTCTTT.

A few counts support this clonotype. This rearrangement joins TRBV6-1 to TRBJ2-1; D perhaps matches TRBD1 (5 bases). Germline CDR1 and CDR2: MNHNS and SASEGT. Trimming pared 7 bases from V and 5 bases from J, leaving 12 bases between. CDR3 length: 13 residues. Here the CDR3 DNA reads TGTGCCAGCACCTATGGGGCCCACAATGAGCAGTTCTTC. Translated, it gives CASTYGAHNEQFF.

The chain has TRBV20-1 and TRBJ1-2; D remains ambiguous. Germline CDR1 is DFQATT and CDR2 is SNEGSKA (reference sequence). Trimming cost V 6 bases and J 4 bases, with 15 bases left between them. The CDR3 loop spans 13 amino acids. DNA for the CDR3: TGCAGTGCCCCCCTTGCGGGTAGCTATGGCTACACCTTC. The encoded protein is CSAPLAGSYGYTF.

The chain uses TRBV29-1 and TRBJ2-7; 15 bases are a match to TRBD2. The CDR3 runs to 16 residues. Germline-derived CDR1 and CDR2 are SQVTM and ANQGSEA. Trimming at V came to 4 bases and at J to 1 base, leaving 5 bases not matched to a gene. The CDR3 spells CSVGGLAGGLSYEQYF. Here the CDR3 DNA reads TGCAGCGTTGGAGGACTAGCGGGGGGGCTGTCCTACGAGCAGTACTTC.